A selection of T cell receptor beta chains follows, all from one sample in a study of spatial heterogeneity in lung cancer. TCRdb reprocessed the 5' RACE reads with MiXCR, giving one entry per CDR3 protein. The table has under 100,000 distinct CDR3 sequences, around 8.6% seen once; the top ten hold about 7%. The sequenced sample was PBMCs, obtained at surgery. These receptors all come from a male donor with early-stage non-small cell lung cancer. CDR3s include the opening cysteine and the closing phenylalanine or tryptophan. A D gene is named only where the DNA matches it firmly. Size is stated for part of the rows, as once, few or many counts, or as a class when the clone is expanded.

- TRBJ2-2 TRBV6-5 - CATQADRATGELFF TGTGCCACTCAGGCCGATCGGGCAACCGGGGAGCTGTTTTTT
- TRBJ2-1 TRBV7-9 many CASSLVRLRPYNEQFF TGTGCCAGCAGCTTAGTTCGACTGCGCCCCTACAATGAGCAGTTCTTC
- TRBJ2-7 TRBV25-1 many CASGPAGVGYEQYF TGTGCCAGCGGGCCGGCAGGGGTAGGCTACGAGCAGTACTTC
- TRBJ2-1 TRBV9 many CASSSRHNEQFF TGTGCCAGCAGCTCTAGGCACAATGAGCAGTTCTTC
- TRBJ1-6 TRBV6-1 - CASSASGPSYNSPLHF TGTGCCAGCAGTGCCTCAGGGCCTTCCTATAATTCACCCCTCCACTTT
- TRBJ1-1 TRBV2 - CASSPDIISTEAFF TGTGCCAGCAGCCCTGACATCATAAGCACTGAAGCTTTCTTT
- TRBJ1-2 TRBV5-1 few CASSLGTGLRGYTF TGCGCCAGCAGCTTGGGAACAGGGCTGCGGGGCTACACCTTC
- TRBJ1-1 TRBV28 many CASSAQGNTEAFF TGTGCCAGCAGTGCCCAAGGGAACACTGAAGCTTTCTTT
TRBD1 TRBJ1-2 TRBV5-4 many CASSLARQGAFNGYTF TGTGCCAGCAGCTTGGCGCGGCAGGGGGCTTTTAATGGCTACACCTTC
- TRBJ2-2 TRBV19 - CASSNEVKLFF TGTGCCAGTTCTAACGAAGTCAAGCTGTTTTTT
- TRBJ2-1 TRBV7-2 few CASSPGLIHNEQFF TGTGCCAGCAGCCCGGGGTTGATTCACAATGAGCAGTTCTTC
TRBD2 TRBJ2-1 TRBV27 many CASSLSGLAGGYNEQFF TGTGCCAGCAGTTTATCGGGACTAGCGGGGGGTTACAATGAGCAGTTCTTC
TRBD1 TRBJ2-1 TRBV2 few CASKQSGTGSNEQFF TGTGCCAGCAAACAATCCGGGACAGGGTCCAATGAGCAGTTCTTC
TRBD2 TRBJ2-1 TRBV10-3 few CAISEGLAGGNEQFF TGTGCCATCAGTGAGGGACTAGCGGGAGGCAATGAGCAGTTCTTC
- TRBJ2-3 TRBV30 few CAWRDRGKEDTQYF TGTGCCTGGAGGGACCGGGGGAAGGAGGATACGCAGTATTTT
- TRBJ1-1 TRBV11-1 few CASSRSLPRGGTEAFF TGTGCCAGCAGTCGCTCCCTCCCAAGGGGGGGAACTGAAGCTTTCTTT
- TRBJ2-3 TRBV10-1 - CASSGRRGTQYF TGCGCCAGCAGTGGACGGCGGGGTACGCAGTATTTT
TRBD2 TRBJ2-7 TRBV7-8 few CASSLTSETYEQYF TGTGCCAGCAGCTTAACTAGCGAGACCTACGAGCAGTACTTC
- TRBJ2-5 TRBV7-7 many CASSLSPQETQYF TGTGCCAGCAGCTTATCTCCCCAAGAGACCCAGTACTTC
TRBD2 TRBJ2-5 TRBV20-1 - CSAFSTSGEETQYF TGCAGTGCCTTCTCAACTAGCGGGGAAGAGACCCAGTACTTC
- TRBJ2-3 TRBV5-1 - CASSLVMETDTQYF TGCGCCAGCAGCTTGGTCATGGAAACAGATACGCAGTATTTT
- TRBJ2-2 TRBV4-2 many CASSQEGSANTGELFF TGTGCCAGCAGCCAAGAGGGGTCAGCGAACACCGGGGAGCTGTTTTTT
- TRBJ2-3 TRBV12-3/TRBV12-4 many CASSFDAGTDTQYF TGTGCCAGCAGTTTTGATGCAGGCACAGATACGCAGTATTTT
TRBD2 TRBJ2-3 TRBV12-3/TRBV12-4 once CASRRRTSGETSTDTQYF TGTGCCAGCAGACGGAGGACTAGCGGGGAGACTAGCACAGATACGCAGTATTTT
- TRBJ1-1 TRBV9 - CASSVVPGNTEAFF TGTGCCAGCAGCGTAGTACCGGGGAACACTGAAGCTTTCTTT
TRBD1 TRBJ1-4 TRBV29-1 many CSVTERGQTLRGKLFF TGCAGCGTTACTGAAAGGGGACAGACCCTGAGAGGAAAACTGTTTTTT
TRBD2 TRBJ2-1 TRBV12-3/TRBV12-4 few CASTPRSGVGNEQFF TGTGCCAGTACCCCTAGAAGCGGGGTAGGGAATGAGCAGTTCTTC
- TRBJ2-1 TRBV7-9 - CASSPVLASNEQFF TGTGCCAGCAGCCCCGTCCTAGCGAGCAATGAGCAGTTCTTC
- TRBJ2-2 TRBV5-5 many CASSLVLTNTGELFF TGTGCCAGCAGCTTGGTACTGACAAACACCGGGGAGCTGTTTTTT
- TRBJ1-6 TRBV28 few CASSSGTNNSPLHF TGTGCCAGCAGTTCCGGGACGAATAATTCACCCCTCCACTTT
TRBD1 TRBJ1-2 TRBV7-3 - CASSLGTGLNYGYTF TGTGCCAGCAGCCTGGGGACAGGCCTTAACTATGGCTACACCTTC
- TRBJ2-2 TRBV5-1 - CASSPGANTGELFF TGCGCCAGCAGCCCAGGGGCGAACACCGGGGAGCTGTTTTTT
TRBD2 TRBJ2-3 TRBV28 - CASSLFLAGGKDTQYF TGTGCCAGCAGTTTATTCCTAGCGGGAGGAAAAGATACGCAGTATTTT
- TRBJ1-1 TRBV5-1 many CASSLEAGGIGTEAFF TGCGCCAGCAGCTTGGAGGCAGGAGGGATTGGCACTGAAGCTTTCTTT
TRBD1 TRBJ2-7 TRBV7-3 many CASSSTGTGGAEQYF TGTGCCAGCAGTTCGACCGGGACAGGGGGCGCCGAGCAGTACTTC
- TRBJ1-2 TRBV19 - CASRRNYGYTF TGTGCCAGTAGAAGGAACTATGGCTACACCTTC
- TRBJ1-2 TRBV3-1 many CASSQENGNGYTF TGTGCCAGCAGCCAAGAGAACGGAAATGGCTACACCTTC
- TRBJ1-3 TRBV29-1 - CSVDRLPGAESGNTIYF TGCAGCGTTGACCGACTCCCAGGGGCCGAGTCTGGAAACACCATATATTTT
- TRBJ2-7 TRBV15 many CATSLDLSYEQYF TGTGCCACCAGCCTAGACCTGTCCTACGAGCAGTACTTC
TRBD2 TRBJ2-3 TRBV20-1 - CSATTSLAGVIADTQYF TGCAGTGCTACAACGTCACTAGCGGGAGTTATTGCAGATACGCAGTATTTT
- TRBJ2-3 TRBV7-9 many CASSSQPRATDTQYF TGTGCCAGCAGCTCCCAGCCGCGGGCGACAGATACGCAGTATTTT
- TRBJ2-2 TRBV5-4 few CASSLGGTVNTGELFF TGTGCCAGCAGCTTAGGGGGGACAGTTAACACCGGGGAGCTGTTTTTT
TRBD2 TRBJ2-1 TRBV15 few CATSRDLAGGSSSYNEQFF TGTGCCACCAGCAGAGATCTAGCGGGGGGATCGAGCTCCTACAATGAGCAGTTCTTC
- TRBJ2-1 TRBV20-1 few CSARGGGNNEQFF TGCAGTGCTAGAGGTGGGGGTAACAATGAGCAGTTCTTC
TRBD2 TRBJ2-3 TRBV5-1 few CASREGASGRTLTDTQYF TGCGCCAGCAGAGAGGGGGCTAGCGGGAGGACCCTAACAGATACGCAGTATTTT
TRBD1 TRBJ1-4 TRBV20-1 many CSAGGQANEKLFF TGCAGTGCAGGGGGACAGGCTAATGAAAAACTGTTTTTT